Listed below are T cell receptor beta chains from one sample, sequenced in a study of T cells expressing NK-cell markers. Following a re-call of the 5' RACE reads, TCRdb has one entry per CDR3 protein and lacks DNA. This sample's table has approximately 150,000 distinct CDR3 sequences. Sequenced material: blood T cells: a sorted CD56 or NKG2C T cell subset, CD4+ or CD8+ T cells, or bulk PBMC T cells (not recorded which). The receptors stem from a woman between 18 and 75 years old in good health. CDR3s include the opening cysteine and the closing phenylalanine or tryptophan.

TRBV14,TRBJ2-2,CASSQVLASVAGELFF
TRBV12-3/TRBV12-4,TRBJ1-5,CASSPRLLTGGNQPQHF
TRBV11-1,TRBJ2-3,CASASRSTDTQYF
TRBV20-1,TRBJ2-5,CSADGPLQETQYF
TRBV5-6,TRBJ2-3,CASSLVGGRARDTQYF
TRBV9,TRBJ1-3,CASKTAGNTIYF
TRBV29-1,TRBJ1-1,CSASLGGMSNTEAFF
TRBV18,TRBJ2-1,CASSAGTVEFF
TRBV4-2,TRBJ2-5,CASSQDLAGGRTQETQYF
TRBV5-1,TRBJ2-5,CASSPDPSGGQETQYF
TRBV4-1,TRBJ2-5,CASSRPGVGETQYF
TRBV20-1,TRBJ1-2,CSAHAGQPSGYTF
TRBV15,TRBJ2-3,CATSPSDTQYF
TRBV9,TRBJ2-3,CASSVAVSTDTQYF
TRBV15,TRBJ2-2,CATSSASLAGNTGELFF